The subject of this entry is one TCR beta chain. Its antigen is still unknown. The sample originates from a study of CD8 T cells in ankylosing spondylitis. Overall study results and limits: Within matched ankylosing spondylitis synovial fluid, disease-linked clones were reportedly significantly enriched. Disease-linked clones bore a CD8+ phenotype and were relatively rare in peripheral blood.

Researchers built TCR beta libraries using quantitative 5'-RACE with molecular barcodes. TCRdb itself ran the 5' RACE reads through MiXCR, one entry per CDR3 protein. The data hold more than 150,000 distinct CDR3 sequences, with over 10% observed a single time. Germline V gene lookup returns CDR1 LGHDT and CDR2 YNNKEL (reference sequence). With 4 bases clipped from V and 5 bases from J, the junction kept 12 bases outside the gene matches. The CDR3 totals 18 residues. Sequencing used blood, either unsorted or a sorted T cell fraction (not recorded which). The chain carries TRBV3-1 and TRBJ2-5; 14 bases fit TRBD2. The source is a female donor with ankylosing spondylitis or in good health (not recorded which). The CDR3 loop reads CASSLGLAGGRGLETQYF. The CDR3 DNA reads as TGTGCCAGCAGCCTCGGACTAGCGGGAGGCCGAGGTTTGGAGACCCAGTACTTC.